This TCR beta chain stems from a study of human T cells and chemical hapten exposure. Study-level results: Expanded TCR sets contained significantly more large CDR3 similarity clusters than controls.

Time point meaning: patch test 2, 6 weeks after DPC sensitization. Regarding treatment: therapeutic diphenylcyclopropenone sensitization with weekly scalp DPC. Ahead of applying each patch test, blood was sampled. The template was total RNA from unfractionated whole blood. The library tagged individual cDNA molecules with unique molecular identifiers. Each CDR3 protein is one row after TCRdb ran MiXCR on the RACE reads. This table has some 81,000 distinct CDR3 sequences, roughly 12% appearing once. For this clonotype: As yet, its antigen is unknown.

The source was whole blood, collected in connection with sensitization to the hapten diphenylcyclopropenone (DPC). The receptor's source is a man aged 18 to 29 with alopecia areata. Some clones in this sample may be carry-over from other donors' samples.

CDR3 amino acids: CASSFSDSNSPLHF. The CDR3 bases are TGTGCCAGCAGTTTTTCGGACAGTAATTCACCCCTCCACTTT. The V and J genes are TRBV27 and TRBJ1-6; D may be TRBD1 (6 bases). The CDR3 runs to 14 residues. Trimming took 3 bases from V and 6 from J, leaving 9 bases between them. The germline V gene encodes CDR1 MNHEY and CDR2 SMNVEV (reference sequence).